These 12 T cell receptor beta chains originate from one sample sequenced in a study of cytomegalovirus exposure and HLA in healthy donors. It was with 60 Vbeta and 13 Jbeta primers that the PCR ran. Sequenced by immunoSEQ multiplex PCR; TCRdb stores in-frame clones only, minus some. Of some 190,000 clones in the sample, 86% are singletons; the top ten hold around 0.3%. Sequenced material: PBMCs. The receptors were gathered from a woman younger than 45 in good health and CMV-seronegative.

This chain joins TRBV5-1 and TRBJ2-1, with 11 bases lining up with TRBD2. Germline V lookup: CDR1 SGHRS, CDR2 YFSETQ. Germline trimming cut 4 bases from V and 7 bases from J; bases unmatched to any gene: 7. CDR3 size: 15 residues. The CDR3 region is CASSPLAGGINEQFF. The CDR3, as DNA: TGCGCCAGCAGCCCGCTAGCGGGAGGTATAAATGAGCAGTTCTTC.

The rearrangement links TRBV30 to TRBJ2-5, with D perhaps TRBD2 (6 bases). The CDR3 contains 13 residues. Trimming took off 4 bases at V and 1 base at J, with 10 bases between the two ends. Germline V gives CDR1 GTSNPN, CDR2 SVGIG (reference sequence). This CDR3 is CAWNRGSQETQYF. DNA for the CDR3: TGTGCCTGGAACCGGGGGAGCCAAGAGACCCAGTACTTC.

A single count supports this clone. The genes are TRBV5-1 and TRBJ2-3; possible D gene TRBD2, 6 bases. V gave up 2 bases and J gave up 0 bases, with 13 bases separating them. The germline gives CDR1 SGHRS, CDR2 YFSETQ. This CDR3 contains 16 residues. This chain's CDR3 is CASSLLAASSTDTQYF. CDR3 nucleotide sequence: TGCGCCAGCAGCTTATTAGCGGCCTCTAGCACAGATACGCAGTATTTT. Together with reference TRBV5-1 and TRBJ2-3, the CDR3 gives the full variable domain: KAGVTQTPRYLIKTRGQQVTLSCSPISGHRSVSWYQQTPGQGLQFLFEYFSETQRNKGNFPGRFSGRQFSNSRSEMNVSTLELGDSALYLCASSLLAASSTDTQYFGPGTRLTVL.

CDR3 nucleotide sequence: TGTGCCAGCAGCTTGGGAGTAGTAGGGGACTTTGCCGGGGAGCTGTTTTTT. This codes for CASSLGVVGDFAGELFF. V and J are TRBV5-4 and TRBJ2-2; D might be TRBD2 (6 bases). V was clipped by 0 bases and J by 6 bases, with 18 bases between them. Per the germline V gene, CDR1 is SGHNT and CDR2 is YYREEE (reference sequence). There are 17 residues in the CDR3. The complete variable domain, with remaining parts taken from reference TRBV5-4 and TRBJ2-2, reads ETGVTQSPTHLIKTRGQQVTLRCSSQSGHNTVSWYQQALGQGPQFIFQYYREEENGRGNFPPRFSGLQFPNYSSELNVNALELDDSALYLCASSLGVVGDFAGELFFGEGSRLTVL.

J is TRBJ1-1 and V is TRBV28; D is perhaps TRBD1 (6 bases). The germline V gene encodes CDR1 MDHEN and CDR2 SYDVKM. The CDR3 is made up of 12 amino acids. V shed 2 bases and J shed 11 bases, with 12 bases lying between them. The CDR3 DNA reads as TGTGCCAGCAGTTTAACAGGGACGTTCGCTTTCTTT. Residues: CASSLTGTFAFF.

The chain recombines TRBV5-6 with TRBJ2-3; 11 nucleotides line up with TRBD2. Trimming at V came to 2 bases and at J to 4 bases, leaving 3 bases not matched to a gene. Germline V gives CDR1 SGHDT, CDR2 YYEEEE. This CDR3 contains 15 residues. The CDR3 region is CASSLLAGVSDTQYF. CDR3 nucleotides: TGTGCCAGCAGCTTACTAGCGGGGGTCTCAGATACGCAGTATTTT.

The CDR3, as DNA: TGTGCCAGCAACCGGGACAGGGTGCTCTACGAGCAGTACTTC. Amino acids: CASNRDRVLYEQYF. The chain couples TRBV6-5 to TRBJ2-7, with TRBD1 matching over 9 bases. Germline loops: CDR1 MNHEY, CDR2 SVGAGI. The CDR3 loop spans 14 amino acids. J was trimmed by 3 bases and V by 7 bases; bases with no gene match: 7.

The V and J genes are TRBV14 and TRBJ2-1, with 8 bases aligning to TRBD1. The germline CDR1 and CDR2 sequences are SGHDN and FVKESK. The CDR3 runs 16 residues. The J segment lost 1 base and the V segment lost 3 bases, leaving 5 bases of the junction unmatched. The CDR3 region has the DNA TGTGCCAGCAGCCAGCAACAGGGGGTATCCTACAATGAGCAGTTCTTC. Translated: CASSQQQGVSYNEQFF.

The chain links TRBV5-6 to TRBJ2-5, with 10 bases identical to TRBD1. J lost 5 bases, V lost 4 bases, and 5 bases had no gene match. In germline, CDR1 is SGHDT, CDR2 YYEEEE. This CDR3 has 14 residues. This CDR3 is CASSTGQGLETQYF. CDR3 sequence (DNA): TGTGCCAGCAGCACGGGACAGGGGCTGGAGACCCAGTACTTC. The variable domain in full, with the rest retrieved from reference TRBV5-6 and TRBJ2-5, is DAGVTQSPTHLIKTRGQQVTLRCSPKSGHDTVSWYQQALGQGPQFIFQYYEEEERQRGNFPDRFSGHQFPNYSSELNVNALLLGDSALYLCASSTGQGLETQYFGPGTRLLVL.

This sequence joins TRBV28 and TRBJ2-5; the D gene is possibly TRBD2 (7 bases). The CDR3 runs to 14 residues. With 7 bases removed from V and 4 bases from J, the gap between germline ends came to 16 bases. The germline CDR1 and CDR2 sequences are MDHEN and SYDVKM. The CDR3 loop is CASNLGGGRETQYF. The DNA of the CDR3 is TGTGCCAGCAATCTGGGAGGGGGTCGAGAGACCCAGTACTTC.

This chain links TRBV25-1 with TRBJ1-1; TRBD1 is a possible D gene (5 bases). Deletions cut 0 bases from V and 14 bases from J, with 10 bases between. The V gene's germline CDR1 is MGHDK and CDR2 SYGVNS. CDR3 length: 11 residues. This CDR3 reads CASSEYYDRFF. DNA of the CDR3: TGTGCCAGCAGTGAATATTACGACAGATTCTTT.

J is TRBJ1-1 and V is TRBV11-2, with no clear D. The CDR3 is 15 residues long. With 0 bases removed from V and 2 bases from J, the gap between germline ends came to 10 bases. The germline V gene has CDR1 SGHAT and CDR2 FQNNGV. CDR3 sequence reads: CASSLEAAVNTEAFF. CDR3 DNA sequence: TGTGCCAGCAGCTTAGAGGCGGCAGTTAACACTGAAGCTTTCTTT. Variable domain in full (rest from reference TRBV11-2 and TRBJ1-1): EAGVAQSPRYKIIEKRQSVAFWCNPISGHATLYWYQQILGQGPKLLIQFQNNGVVDDSQLPKDRFSAERLKGVDSTLKIQPAKLEDSAVYLCASSLEAAVNTEAFFGQGTRLTVV.